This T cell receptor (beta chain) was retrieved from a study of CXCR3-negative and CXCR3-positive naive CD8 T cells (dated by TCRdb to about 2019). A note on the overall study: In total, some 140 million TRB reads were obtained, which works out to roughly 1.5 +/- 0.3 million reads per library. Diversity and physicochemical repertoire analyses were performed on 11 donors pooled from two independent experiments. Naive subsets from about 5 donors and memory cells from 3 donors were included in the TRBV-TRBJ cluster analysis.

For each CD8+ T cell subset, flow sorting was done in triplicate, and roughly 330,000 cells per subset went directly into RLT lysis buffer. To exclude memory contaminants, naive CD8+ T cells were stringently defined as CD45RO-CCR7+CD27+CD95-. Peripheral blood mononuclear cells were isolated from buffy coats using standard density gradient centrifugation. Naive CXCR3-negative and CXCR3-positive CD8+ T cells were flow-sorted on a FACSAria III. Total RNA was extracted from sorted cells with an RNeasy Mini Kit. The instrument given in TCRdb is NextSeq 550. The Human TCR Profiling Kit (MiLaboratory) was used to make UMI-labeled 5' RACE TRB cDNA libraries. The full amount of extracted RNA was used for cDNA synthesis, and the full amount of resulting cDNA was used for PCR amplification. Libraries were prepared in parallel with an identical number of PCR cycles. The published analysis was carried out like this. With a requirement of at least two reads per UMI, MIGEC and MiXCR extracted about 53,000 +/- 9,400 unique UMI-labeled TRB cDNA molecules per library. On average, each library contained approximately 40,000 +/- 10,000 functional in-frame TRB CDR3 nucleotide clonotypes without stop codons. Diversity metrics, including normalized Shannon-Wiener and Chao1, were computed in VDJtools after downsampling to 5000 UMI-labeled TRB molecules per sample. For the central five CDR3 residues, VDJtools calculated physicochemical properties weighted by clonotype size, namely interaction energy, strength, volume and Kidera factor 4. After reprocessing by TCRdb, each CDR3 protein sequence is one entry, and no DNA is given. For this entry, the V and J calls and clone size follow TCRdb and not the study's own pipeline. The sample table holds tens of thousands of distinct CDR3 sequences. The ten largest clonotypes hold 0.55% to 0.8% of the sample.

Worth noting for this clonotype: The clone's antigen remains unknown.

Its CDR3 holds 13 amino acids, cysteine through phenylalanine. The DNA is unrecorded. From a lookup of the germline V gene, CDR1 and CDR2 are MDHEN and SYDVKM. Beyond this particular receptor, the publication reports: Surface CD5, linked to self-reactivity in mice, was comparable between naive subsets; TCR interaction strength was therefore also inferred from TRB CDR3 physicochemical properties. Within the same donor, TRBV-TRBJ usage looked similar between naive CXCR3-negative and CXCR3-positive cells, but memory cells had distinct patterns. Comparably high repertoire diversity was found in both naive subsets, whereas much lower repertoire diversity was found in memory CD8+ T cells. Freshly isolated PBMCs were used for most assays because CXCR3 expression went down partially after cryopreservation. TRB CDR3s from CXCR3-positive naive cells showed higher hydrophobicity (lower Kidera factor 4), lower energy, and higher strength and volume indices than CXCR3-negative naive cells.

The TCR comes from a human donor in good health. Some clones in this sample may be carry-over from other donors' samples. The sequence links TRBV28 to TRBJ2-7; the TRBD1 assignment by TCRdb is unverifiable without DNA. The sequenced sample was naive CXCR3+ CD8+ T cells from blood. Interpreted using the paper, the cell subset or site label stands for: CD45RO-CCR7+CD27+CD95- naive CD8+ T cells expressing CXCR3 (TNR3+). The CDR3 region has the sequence CASRNQGGDEQYF. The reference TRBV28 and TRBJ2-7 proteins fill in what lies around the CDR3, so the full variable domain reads DVKVTQSSRYLVKRTGEKVFLECVQDMDHENMFWYRQDPGLGLRLIYFSYDVKMKEKGDIPEGYSVSREKKERFSLILESASTNQTSMYLCASRNQGGDEQYFGPGTRLTVT.